There are a few counts of the clone carrying this TCR beta chain. The antigen remains unidentified. These data are taken from a study of post-analysis software for immune sequencing data. The germline V and J ends were trimmed by 6 bases and 5 bases, with 13 bases remaining between them. This CDR3 contains 12 residues. CDR1 and CDR2 (germline): SQVTM, ANQGSEA. Study-wide points: Patients had higher frequencies than controls of a handful of TRBV segments, including TRBV5-6, TRBV5-1 and TRBV20-1.

cDNA libraries for TCR beta contained unique molecular identifiers. TCRdb recomputed calls from the PCR reads with MiXCR, one row per CDR3 protein. Among about 770,000 distinct CDR3 sequences listed, 35% to 55% were seen once. The receptor was isolated from a girl aged 10-17 years with multiple sclerosis. The chain recombines TRBV29-1 with TRBJ2-5; D not certain. Sample: blood. In DNA form, the CDR3 reads TGCAGCGTCTTAGACGTCGGGGAGACCCAGTACTTC. Its protein product is CSVLDVGETQYF.